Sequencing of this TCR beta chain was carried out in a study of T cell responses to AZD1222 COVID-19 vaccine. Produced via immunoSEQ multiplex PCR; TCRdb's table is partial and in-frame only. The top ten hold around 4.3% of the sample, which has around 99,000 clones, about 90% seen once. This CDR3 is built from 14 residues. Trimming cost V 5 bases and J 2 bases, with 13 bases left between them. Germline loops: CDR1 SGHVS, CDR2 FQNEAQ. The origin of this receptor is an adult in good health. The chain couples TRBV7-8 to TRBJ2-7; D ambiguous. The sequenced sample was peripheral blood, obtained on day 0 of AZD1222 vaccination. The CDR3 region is CASSAYELAYEQYF. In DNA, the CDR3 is TGTGCCAGCAGCGCCTACGAGCTGGCCTACGAGCAGTACTTC.